Following are 2 T cell receptor beta chains from one sample sequenced in a study of vaccination effects on CD4 cells after COVID-19 (dated by TCRdb to between 2021 and 2023). Their antigen targets remain unknown. After about 9 days of culture, CD4+ T cells were isolated with the EasySep CD4+ T cell isolation kit. The library was produced with the immunoSEQ multiplex PCR assay. The source is immuneACCESS, and TCRdb retained only in-frame sequences with V and J called. Part of the clones is not carried over; for the studies checked, unresolved V genes explain less than half of this, and the remainder is unexplained. Across this sample there are approximately 46,000 clones, with around 74% seen only once. Of the sample, roughly 7.8% falls within the top ten clones. The source was CD4+ T cells from PBMCs cultured without peptide, collected before COVID-19 vaccination. The origin of the receptors is a human donor who had a prior SARS-CoV-2 infection.

This chain joins TRBV5-1 and TRBJ2-2; D may be TRBD2 (5 bases). The CDR3 has 16 amino acids. V lost 4 bases and J 1 base, leaving 14 bases between the germline ends. The germline gives CDR1 SGHRS, CDR2 YFSETQ. The chain's CDR3 is CASSPSSAGNTGELFF. Here the CDR3 DNA reads TGCGCCAGCAGCCCGAGCTCGGCGGGGAACACCGGGGAGCTGTTTTTT.

CDR3 nucleotide sequence: TGTGCCAGCAGCTTGGTGGGCATCCCATCTGGAAACACCATATATTTT. The encoded protein is CASSLVGIPSGNTIYF. The V and J genes are TRBV5-8 and TRBJ1-3, with no clear D. V was shortened by 0 bases and J by 1 base, with 11 bases between the two germline ends. Per germline, CDR1 SGHTS and CDR2 YDEGEE. This CDR3 comprises 16 residues.